This T cell receptor (beta chain) was profiled in a study of CD8+ T cells in alopecia areata. Study in general: Tofacitinib ran for 6 to 18 months before 6 months off drug.

Extracted from the samples, RNA was reverse transcribed into cDNA to serve as the sequencing template. Profiled with immunoSEQ multiplex PCR; TCRdb holds only in-frame clones, not every one. The data hold 150,000 to 200,000 clones, with about half observed a single time. The sample's treatment: oral pan-JAK inhibitor, 5-10 mg twice daily. Those with alopecia areata gave lesional scalp punch biopsies and peripheral blood. This CDR3 spans 12 amino acids. Trimming pared 5 bases from V and 5 bases from J, leaving 10 bases between. The germline CDR1 and CDR2 sequences are SGHAT and FQNNGV. The chain employs TRBV11-2 and TRBJ2-7; D not certain. The TCR originated in a human donor with alopecia areata. The sample in question was CD8+ T cells sorted from blood, obtained between weeks 51 and 54, from a patient treated with tofacitinib. CDR3 sequence: CASSPPSDEQYF. In DNA form, the CDR3 reads TGTGCCAGCAGCCCCCCGTCCGACGAGCAGTACTTC.